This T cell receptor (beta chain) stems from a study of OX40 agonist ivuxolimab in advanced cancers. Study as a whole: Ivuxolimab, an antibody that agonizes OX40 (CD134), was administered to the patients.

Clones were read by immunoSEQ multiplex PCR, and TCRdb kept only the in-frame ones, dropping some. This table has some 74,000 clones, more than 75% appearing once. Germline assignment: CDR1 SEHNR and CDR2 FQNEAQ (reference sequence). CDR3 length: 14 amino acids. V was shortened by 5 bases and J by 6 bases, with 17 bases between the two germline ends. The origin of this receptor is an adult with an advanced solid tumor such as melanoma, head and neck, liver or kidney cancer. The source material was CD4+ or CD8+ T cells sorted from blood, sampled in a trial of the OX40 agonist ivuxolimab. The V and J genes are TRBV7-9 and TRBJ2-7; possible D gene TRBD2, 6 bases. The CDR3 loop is CASSAGSFSGEQYF. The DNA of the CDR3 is TGTGCCAGCAGCGCGGGATCTTTTTCGGGCGAGCAGTACTTC. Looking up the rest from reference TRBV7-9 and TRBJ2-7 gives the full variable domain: DTGVSQNPRHKITKRGQNVTFRCDPISEHNRLYWYRQTLGQGPEFLTYFQNEAQLEKSRLLSDRFSAERPKGSFSTLEIQRTEQGDSAMYLCASSAGSFSGEQYFGPGTRLTVT.